This entry is about one T cell receptor beta chain. The table lists this clone with a count of one. What antigen it recognizes has not been identified. No clone much larger than this one lies a single base away; base qualities are absent. Taken from cysteine to phenylalanine, the CDR3 has 15 residues. Just the 45-base CDR3 DNA is kept, in frame starting at base 1. The germline V gene (reference sequence) provides CDR1 SGHNT and CDR2 YYREEE. Trimming at the junction amounts to 4 bases on V and 0 bases on J, and the germline ends lie 11 bases apart. These data are taken from a study of blood T cell repertoires in COVID-19 (TCRdb year 2020). Broadly, across the study: Samples covering the acute and convalescent phases of COVID-19 were provided by collaborators in the United States, Italy and Spain. The prospective study material was composed of cDNA or gDNA derived from T cells, B-cell-depleted T cells, or PBMCs. Subjects who had been exposed to COVID-19, were actively infected with it, or had recovered from it provided the deeply sampled blood TCRbeta repertoires that made up the dataset. A freely available public database, intended as a resource for researchers studying the immune response to SARS-CoV-2, is where the repertoires were released. The samples were drawn from two sources: the first 160 participants of the ongoing ImmuneRACE study, and approximately 1,300 subjects contributed by 6 global collaborators. A de-identified subject ID, COVID-19 status, age in years and sex were almost always included in the sample metadata. HLA class I and class II types, where available, came from metadata supplied by the sample provider rather than from assay-based typing. Results and caveats for the whole study, not just this receptor: The quantity of clinical and demographic metadata differed by source and by participant and was supplied without curation.

One collaborating source in Seattle enrolled patients during active infection and followed them longitudinally through the course of disease. The collaborating institutions used their own protocols to collect whole blood in K2EDTA tubes. For TCRbeta analysis, collaborator samples were shipped as frozen whole blood, as isolated PBMCs, or as DNA extracted from either sample type. The immunoSEQ Assay, a bias-controlled multiplex PCR, was used to amplify TCRbeta CDR3 regions from genomic DNA. Concerning the study's data processing: Nucleated cell counts per sample were estimated from amplification of reference gene primers within the assay. To quantify the absolute abundance of each unique TCRbeta CDR3 rearrangement, sequence reads were collapsed and filtered. For each sample, productive Simpson clonality was calculated by taking the square root of Simpson's diversity index across productive rearrangements. TCRdb took over this immuneACCESS table, retaining in-frame rearrangements with V and J assigned. Such tables are incomplete; in checked studies, under half of the missing clones stem from an unresolved V gene, and the remainder is unexplained. V, J and clone size are taken as reported in that table, and D and trimming were inferred from the DNA itself. In this sample the table shows about 200,000 clones, approximately 78% of which occur a single time. In total, the top ten clones hold 7% to 10% of the sample.

Sequencing was carried out using peripheral blood. The rearrangement combines TRBV5-4 with TRBJ1-3; possibly the D gene is TRBD1, per 5 matching bases. The TCR comes from a woman aged 80 or over with COVID-19, enrolled during active disease. The CDR3 protein is CASSPGGNSGNTIYF. The bases are TGTGCCAGCAGCCCGGGGGGGAACTCTGGAAACACCATATATTTT.